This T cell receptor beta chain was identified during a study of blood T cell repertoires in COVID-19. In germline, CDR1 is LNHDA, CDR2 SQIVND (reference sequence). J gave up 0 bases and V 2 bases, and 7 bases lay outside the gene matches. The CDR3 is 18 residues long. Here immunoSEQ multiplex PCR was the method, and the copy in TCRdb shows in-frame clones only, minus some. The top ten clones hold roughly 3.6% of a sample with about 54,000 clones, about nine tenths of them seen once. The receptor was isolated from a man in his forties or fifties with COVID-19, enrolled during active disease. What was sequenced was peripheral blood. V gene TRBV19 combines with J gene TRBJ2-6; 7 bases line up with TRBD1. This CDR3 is CASSINWDSYSGANVLTF. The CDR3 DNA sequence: TGTGCCAGTAGTATAAACTGGGACAGCTACTCTGGGGCCAACGTCCTGACTTTC.